This T cell receptor (beta chain) was profiled in a study of T cell clonality in common variable immunodeficiency (dated by TCRdb to between 2014 and 2017). Predominantly Caucasian heritage was noted among both the CVID patients and the healthy controls. Heparinized peripheral whole blood samples of about 5 to 9 ml were collected from each donor. TCRbeta CDR3 repertoires were sequenced from genomic DNA of adults with common variable immune deficiency (CVID) and healthy adult controls. A total of roughly 22 healthy adult volunteers (around 12 female and ten or so male; age range about 20 to 70 years, mean age about 35) were included in the control group. To isolate peripheral blood mononuclear cells, diluted blood was subjected to density centrifugation over Hypaque 1077 or Ficoll-Paque. Genomic DNA was obtained from unsorted mononuclear cells through either Qiagen column purification or a centrifugation-based method.

The paper as a whole reports these results and caveats: Fewer TCRbeta clones were shared among CVID subjects than among healthy controls (p < 0.0001). TCRbeta clonality was higher in CVID subjects than in healthy controls (t-test p = 0.018), and the increase was most characteristic of about a third of subjects. According to the authors, figuring out what caused the increased clonality in CVID would require sequencing the repertoires of T cell subpopulations. CVID TCRbeta sequences were reported to have fewer deletions and N-nucleotide insertions and to lack highly modified clones with 13 or more V deletions. Even though DNA input was equal, the average per sample came to 82,000 or so unique sequences for controls compared with about 31,547 for CVID samples. Differences among patients in the CVID cohort limited the correlations between repertoire features and clinical complications.

The cysteine opens and the phenylalanine closes a CDR3 of 15 amino acids. Sequencing covers 36 bases of the CDR3, shown here with the frame starting at base 1. CDR1 LNHDA and CDR2 SQIVND are derived from the germline V gene (reference sequence). A distance of 14 bases separates the germline ends of V and J, which lose 2 bases and 4 bases respectively. This clone was seen many times. There is no known antigen for this receptor. The read falls 3 residues short of the CDR3 end, and the missing part is taken from the germline J gene. For sequencing, equivalent amounts of genomic DNA were input from CVID and control samples. For every sample, a 60 bp segment covering the rearranged TCRbeta CDR3 region was amplified and then sequenced. The immunoSEQ assay, a bias-corrected multiplex PCR combined with high-throughput sequencing, was used to amplify TCRbeta. In the original analysis: Every unique nucleotide sequence was considered a clone and was annotated with V, D and J genes, copy number and frequency. Sequences were labeled productive if in frame, and non-productive if out of frame or containing stop codons. Clonality was calculated from Shannon's entropy as previously described. Mean CDR3 Kyte-Doolittle hydropathy was derived from the predicted amino acid sequences of productive clones. Scaled V gene usage was hierarchically clustered using Manhattan distance and complete linkage with the R hclust function. Clone sharing by CDR3 amino acid sequence was assessed by resampling 12 repertoires per group over 100 rounds. The repertoires were searched for around 65 published EBV-specific and approximately 240 published CMV-specific TCRbeta sequences. Two CVID samples yielding fewer than 10,000 sequences were excluded from analysis, leaving more than 35 CVID repertoires. The table comes from immuneACCESS by way of TCRdb, which keeps in-frame sequences with V and J called. Part of the clones is missing from these tables; in studies checked, under half for an unresolved V gene and the rest for unknown reasons. V and J calls and clone size come straight from that table; D and trimming were deduced from the DNA. The table puts over 35,000 clones in this sample, none counted just once. The ten largest clones take up over 8% of the sample.

The V gene is TRBV19 and the J gene is TRBJ1-1, and perhaps TRBD1 as D gene, on 6 matching bases. The origin of this receptor is a person aged 18 to 70 in good health. The source material was peripheral blood mononuclear cells. CDR3 DNA (partial): TGTGCCAGTAGTATATCCACTGCCAGGGGCACTGAA. It translates to CASSISTARGTE. The entire CDR3 protein reads CASSISTARGTEAFF.